This TCR beta chain was recovered during a study of blood T cell repertoires in COVID-19. Study at large: Collection of acute and convalescent COVID-19 samples took place in the United States, Italy and Spain.

Trimming left V 2 bases short and J 1 base short, with 5 bases between. The V gene's germline CDR1 is MNHEY and CDR2 SVGAGI. CDR3 length equals 13 residues. In the original processing: For nucleated cells, counts were estimated from reference gene primer amplification. TCRdb keeps only in-frame clones here, not all; method: immunoSEQ multiplex PCR. V, J and clone size are those of that table, while D and trimming were read from the DNA. The sample contains around 250,000 clones, 83% of which appear only once. Sample: peripheral blood. The chain is built from TRBV6-5 and TRBJ2-5; no reliable D call. The TCR comes from a man aged 60 to 75 who had recovered from COVID-19. The CDR3 DNA sequence: TGTGCCAGCAGTTACGTCGTCCAAGAGACCCAGTACTTC. It translates to CASSYVVQETQYF.